One and the same sample provided the 20 T cell receptor beta chains below, sequenced in a study of T cell repertoires in cytomegalovirus infection. Each CDR3 protein gets one entry after TCRdb re-called the reads with MiXCR. The repertoire includes nearly 650,000 distinct CDR3 sequences, 20% to 25% of them detected once, and 7% to 9% sits in the top ten. Specimen: CD8+ T cells from PBMCs. Every receptor here comes from a human donor in good health (CMV status not recorded). Some clones in this sample may be carry-over from other donors' samples.

This sequence joins TRBV6-8 and TRBJ1-6; D is undetermined. This CDR3 comprises 13 residues. CDR1 is MNHGY, CDR2 SAAAGT, per germline. V lost 2 bases to trimming and J lost 7 bases, with 6 bases between them. CDR3 sequence reads: CASSYAGNSPLHF. In DNA, the CDR3 is TGTGCCAGCAGTTACGCGGGGAATTCACCCCTCCACTTT.

This chain links TRBV20-1 with TRBJ2-1; D unresolved. Trimming removed 1 base from V and 0 bases from J, with 7 bases in between. Germline CDR1 is DFQATT and CDR2 is SNEGSKA (reference sequence). The CDR3 runs to 14 residues. CDR3 sequence (DNA): TGCAGTGCTAGAGCCGTCAGCTCCTACAATGAGCAGTTCTTC. Translating it yields CSARAVSSYNEQFF.

The rearrangement joins TRBV13 to TRBJ2-3; D might be TRBD2 (6 bases). The V end lost 1 base, the J end lost 3 bases, and 11 bases lay between the germline ends. The CDR3 contains 15 residues. Per the germline V gene, CDR1 is PRHDT and CDR2 is FYEKMQ (reference sequence). For the CDR3, the DNA is TGTGCCAGCAGCTTAGCGGAGGGGTGGACAGATACGCAGTATTTT. Translation gives CASSLAEGWTDTQYF.

The chain recombines TRBV25-1 with TRBJ1-2, with 9 bases aligning to TRBD1. The CDR3 runs 14 residues. Trimming at V came to 6 bases and at J to 4 bases, leaving 6 bases not matched to a gene. Germline CDR1 reads MGHDK; CDR2 reads SYGVNS. This CDR3 is CASRPGTGPYGYTF. CDR3 sequence (DNA): TGTGCCAGCAGGCCCGGGACAGGGCCCTATGGCTACACCTTC.

As concerns this clonotype: A much larger clone lies one base from this, so it may be a read error. The rearrangement joins TRBV6-8 to TRBJ2-1; the match to TRBD1 covers 8 bases. Germline V gene data show CDR1 as MNHGY and CDR2 as SAAAGT. The length of the CDR3 is 15 residues. CDR3 sequence: CASSLGRGLNNEQLF. The DNA of the CDR3 is TGTGCCAGCAGTTTGGGCAGGGGGCTTAACAATGAGCAGTTATTC.

The rearrangement links TRBV7-9 to TRBJ2-7; D may be TRBD1 or TRBD2 (5 bases each). This CDR3 has 17 residues. CDR1 and CDR2 (germline): SEHNR, FQNEAQ (reference sequence). V gave up 4 bases and J gave up 0 bases, with 19 bases separating them. CDR3 region: CASSSTFPARGSYEQYV. Written as DNA, the CDR3 is TGTGCCAGCAGCTCAACCTTTCCTGCGAGGGGCTCCTACGAGCAGTACGTC.

This clonotype has a count of ten or more. The chain employs TRBV7-2 and TRBJ2-1; possible D gene TRBD1, 5 bases. The germline gives CDR1 SGHTA, CDR2 FQGNSA. The CDR3 extends over 13 amino acids. V dropped 4 bases and J dropped 10 bases, with 14 bases sitting between them. CDR3 sequence (DNA): TGTGCCAGCAGCTGGGGCCCTCGCAAGGAGCAGTTCTTC. Translation: CASSWGPRKEQFF.

The chain joins TRBV6-6 to TRBJ1-1; tentative D call: TRBD1 (5 bases). Germline V gene sequence: CDR1 MNHNY, CDR2 SVGAGI (reference sequence). The CDR3 loop spans 13 amino acids. The ends were cut back, 7 bases at V and 5 bases at J, with 14 bases in the middle. The CDR3 reads CASKIGVGTEAFF. The CDR3, as DNA: TGTGCCAGCAAAATAGGGGTCGGGACTGAAGCTTTCTTT.

The CDR3 nucleotides are TGTGCCAGCAGCTTGGTGGAGAGCACAGATACGCAGTATTTT. Its translation: CASSLVESTDTQYF. The chain is built from TRBV5-4 and TRBJ2-3; D is unresolved. Germline-derived CDR1 and CDR2 are SGHNT and YYREEE (reference sequence). There are 14 residues in the CDR3. The V gene lost 0 bases and the J gene lost 0 bases, with 5 bases spanning the gap.

A few counts support this clonotype. The CDR3 bases are TGTGCCAGCAGTCGGACTAGCGGGGAAAACAATGAGCAGTTCTTC. Translated, it gives CASSRTSGENNEQFF. The chain has TRBV6-2 or TRBV6-3 and TRBJ2-1; TRBD2 aligns across 12 bases. The CDR3 consists of 15 residues. Per the germline V gene, CDR1 is MNHEY and CDR2 is SVGEGT. J gave up 5 bases and V 5 bases, and 4 bases lay outside the gene matches.

This rearrangement joins TRBV24-1 to TRBJ2-1, with a weak D call TRBD1 (6 bases). The CDR3 loop spans 17 amino acids. Per germline, CDR1 KGHDR and CDR2 SFDVKD. Trimming took off 2 bases at V and 3 bases at J, with 16 bases between the two ends. The CDR3 loop reads CATSDSNRERLYNEQFF. Here the CDR3 DNA reads TGTGCCACCAGTGATTCAAACAGGGAGCGCCTCTACAATGAGCAGTTCTTC.

V gene TRBV5-1 combines with J gene TRBJ2-6, with 8 positions matching TRBD1. Trimming cost V 4 bases and J 3 bases; bases outside gene matches: 15. Germline V gene data show CDR1 as SGHRS and CDR2 as YFSETQ. The CDR3 runs to 19 residues. The CDR3 nucleotides are TGCGCCAGCAGCCCACCAGGGGGCTTCCCCCCCTATGGGGCCAACGTCCTGACTTTC. The encoded protein is CASSPPGGFPPYGANVLTF. The full variable domain, with the rest looked up from reference TRBV5-1 and TRBJ2-6, is KAGVTQTPRYLIKTRGQQVTLSCSPISGHRSVSWYQQTPGQGLQFLFEYFSETQRNKGNFPGRFSGRQFSNSRSEMNVSTLELGDSALYLCASSPPGGFPPYGANVLTFGAGSRLTVL.

This rearrangement joins TRBV27 to TRBJ2-1; TRBD2 matches at 11 bases. V lost 7 bases to trimming and J lost 9 bases; unmatched junction nucleotides: 8. From germline, CDR1 is MNHEY and CDR2 SMNVEV (reference sequence). This CDR3 has 14 residues. Here the CDR3 DNA reads TGTGCCAGCACCTTTAGCGGGGGGGCTTTTGAGCAGTTCTTC. Translating gives CASTFSGGAFEQFF.

This chain uses TRBV11-2 with TRBJ2-7; D might be TRBD1 or TRBD2, each matching 7 bases. V lost 5 bases, J lost 9 bases, and 29 bases lay in between. The V gene's germline CDR1 is SGHAT and CDR2 FQNNGV. The CDR3 has 17 amino acids. The chain's CDR3 is CASSPSGGTITTFWQYV. The CDR3 DNA follows: TGTGCCAGCAGCCCATCAGGGGGGACTATCACCACGTTTTGGCAGTACGTC.

The gene calls are TRBV20-1 and TRBJ1-1; TRBD1 agrees at 9 bases. Germline CDR1 DFQATT, CDR2 SNEGSKA (reference sequence). This CDR3 has 13 residues. Trimming at V came to 8 bases and at J to 4 bases, leaving 8 bases not matched to a gene. The CDR3 region is CSPGQGMVTEAFF. In nucleotides, the CDR3 is TGCAGTCCCGGACAGGGGATGGTCACTGAAGCTTTCTTT.

The sample holds a few counts of this clonotype. The chain is built from TRBV19 and TRBJ1-3; D is ambiguous. The CDR3 contains 15 residues. Germline assignment: CDR1 LNHDA and CDR2 SQIVND (reference sequence). Trimming pared 5 bases from V and 0 bases from J, leaving 11 bases between. The CDR3 DNA reads TGTGCCAGTAGTTGGGAGGGAGCCTCTGGAAACACCATATATTTT. Encoded protein: CASSWEGASGNTIYF.

This clonotype was detected many times. This CDR3 is CASSYSIRASPTF. The CDR3, as DNA: TGTGCCAGCAGTTACTCGATACGGGCCTCCCCCACCTTC. The rearrangement joins TRBV6-5 to TRBJ1-2; D is undetermined. With 0 bases removed from V and 13 bases from J, the gap between germline ends came to 15 bases. Germline CDR1 MNHEY, CDR2 SVGAGI. This CDR3 is built from 13 residues.

This rearrangement joins TRBV19 to TRBJ2-2, with TRBD1 matching 11 bases. V trimming: 5 bases; J trimming: 6 bases; junction bases outside the gene matches: 23. The CDR3 is 21 residues long. Looked up from germline, CDR1 is LNHDA and CDR2 is SQIVND (reference sequence). The CDR3 region has the DNA TGTGCCAGTAGTCGATCATCGGACAGGGGGCGTGTTTTCATGTTTTCCGGGGAGCTGTTTTTT. This codes for CASSRSSDRGRVFMFSGELFF.

This clonotype was seen ten or more times. The V and J genes are TRBV4-1 and TRBJ1-2, with no clear D. Deletions cut 0 bases from V and 3 bases from J, with 8 bases between. The CDR3 runs 14 residues. CDR1 is MGHRA and CDR2 is YSYEKL in the germline V gene. CDR3 loop: CASSQDPGDYGYTF. The CDR3 DNA is TGCGCCAGCAGCCAAGATCCGGGAGACTATGGCTACACCTTC.

This clonotype was seen a handful of times. The V gene is TRBV7-9, the J gene TRBJ2-3, with 9 nucleotides matching TRBD2. The ends lost 3 bases at V and 2 bases at J; junction bases unmatched: 6. The CDR3 sequence is 16 residues long. Germline CDR1 and CDR2: SEHNR and FQNEAQ (reference sequence). CDR3 loop: CASSFKLAGNTDTQYF. The CDR3 bases are TGTGCCAGCAGCTTTAAGCTAGCGGGAAACACAGATACGCAGTATTTT. Combining the CDR3 with reference TRBV7-9 and TRBJ2-3 gives the whole variable domain DTGVSQNPRHKITKRGQNVTFRCDPISEHNRLYWYRQTLGQGPEFLTYFQNEAQLEKSRLLSDRFSAERPKGSFSTLEIQRTEQGDSAMYLCASSFKLAGNTDTQYFGPGTRLTVL.